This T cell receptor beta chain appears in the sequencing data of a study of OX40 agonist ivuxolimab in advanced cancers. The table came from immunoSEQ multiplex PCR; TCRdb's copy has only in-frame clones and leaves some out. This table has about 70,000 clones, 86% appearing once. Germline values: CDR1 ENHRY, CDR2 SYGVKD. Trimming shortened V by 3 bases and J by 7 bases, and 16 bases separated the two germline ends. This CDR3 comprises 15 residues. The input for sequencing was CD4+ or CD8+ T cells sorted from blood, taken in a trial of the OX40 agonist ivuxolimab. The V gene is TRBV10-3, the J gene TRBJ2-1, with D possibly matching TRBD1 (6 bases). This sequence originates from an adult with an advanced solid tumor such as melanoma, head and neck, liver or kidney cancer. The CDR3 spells CAISDRGTPINEQFF. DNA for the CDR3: TGTGCCATCAGTGACCGTGGGACACCCATTAATGAGCAGTTCTTC.